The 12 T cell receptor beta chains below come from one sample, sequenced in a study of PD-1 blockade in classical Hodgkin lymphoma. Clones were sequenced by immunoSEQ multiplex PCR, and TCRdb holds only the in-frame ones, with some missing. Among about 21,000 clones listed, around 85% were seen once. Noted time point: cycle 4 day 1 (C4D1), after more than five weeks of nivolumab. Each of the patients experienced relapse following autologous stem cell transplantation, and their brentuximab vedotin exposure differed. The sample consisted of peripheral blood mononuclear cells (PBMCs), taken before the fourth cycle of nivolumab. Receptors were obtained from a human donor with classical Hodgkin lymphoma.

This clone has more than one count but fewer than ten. The CDR3 region is CASTNVGLGAYEQYF. In DNA, the CDR3 is TGTGCCAGCACCAACGTGGGACTAGGGGCCTACGAGCAGTACTTC. The chain is built from TRBV7-2 and TRBJ2-7; TRBD2 matches 8 bases. The length of the CDR3 is 15 residues. With 7 bases clipped from V and 2 bases from J, the junction kept 10 bases outside the gene matches. From germline, CDR1 is SGHTA and CDR2 FQGNSA.

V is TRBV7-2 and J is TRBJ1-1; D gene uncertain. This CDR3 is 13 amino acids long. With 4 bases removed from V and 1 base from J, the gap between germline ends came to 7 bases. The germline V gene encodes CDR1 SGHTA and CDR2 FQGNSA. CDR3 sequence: CASSSHRNTEAFF. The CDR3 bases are TGTGCCAGCAGCTCGCACAGGAACACTGAAGCTTTCTTT.

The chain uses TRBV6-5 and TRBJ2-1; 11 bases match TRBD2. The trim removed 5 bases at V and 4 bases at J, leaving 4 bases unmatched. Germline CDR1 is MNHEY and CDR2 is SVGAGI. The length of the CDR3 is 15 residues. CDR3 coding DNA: TGTGCCAGCAGTACGACTAGCGGGGTATACAATGAGCAGTTCTTC. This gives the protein CASSTTSGVYNEQFF.

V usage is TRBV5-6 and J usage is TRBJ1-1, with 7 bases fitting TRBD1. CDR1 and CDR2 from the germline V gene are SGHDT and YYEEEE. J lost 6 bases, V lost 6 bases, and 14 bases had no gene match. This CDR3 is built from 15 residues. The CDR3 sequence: CASTIPGTVGAEAFF. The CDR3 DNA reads TGTGCCAGCACGATACCCGGGACAGTTGGCGCTGAAGCTTTCTTT.

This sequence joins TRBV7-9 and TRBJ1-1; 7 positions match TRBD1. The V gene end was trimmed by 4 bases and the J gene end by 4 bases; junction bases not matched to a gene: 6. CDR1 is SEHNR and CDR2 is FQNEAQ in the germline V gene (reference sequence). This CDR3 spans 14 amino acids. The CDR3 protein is CASSYPAGGTEAFF. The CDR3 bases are TGTGCCAGCAGCTATCCTGCAGGGGGCACTGAAGCTTTCTTT.

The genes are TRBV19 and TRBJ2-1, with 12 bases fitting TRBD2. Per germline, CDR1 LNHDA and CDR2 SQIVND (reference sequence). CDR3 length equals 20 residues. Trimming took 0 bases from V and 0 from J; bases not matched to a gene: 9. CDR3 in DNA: TGTGCCAGTAGTATAGATCACGGCCTAGCGGGAGGGTACTCCTACAATGAGCAGTTCTTC. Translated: CASSIDHGLAGGYSYNEQFF.

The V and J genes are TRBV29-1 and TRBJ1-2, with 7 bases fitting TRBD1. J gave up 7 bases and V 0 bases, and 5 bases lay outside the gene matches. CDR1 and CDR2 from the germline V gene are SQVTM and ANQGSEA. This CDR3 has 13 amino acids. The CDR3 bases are TGCAGCGTTGAAGAGGGGGACAGAATTGGCTACACCTTC. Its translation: CSVEEGDRIGYTF.

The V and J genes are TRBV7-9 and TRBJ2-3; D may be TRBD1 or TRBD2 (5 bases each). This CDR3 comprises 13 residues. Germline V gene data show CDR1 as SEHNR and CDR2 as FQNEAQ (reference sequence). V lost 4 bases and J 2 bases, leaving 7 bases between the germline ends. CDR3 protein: CASSWGNTDTQYF. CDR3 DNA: TGTGCCAGCAGCTGGGGGAACACAGATACGCAGTATTTT.

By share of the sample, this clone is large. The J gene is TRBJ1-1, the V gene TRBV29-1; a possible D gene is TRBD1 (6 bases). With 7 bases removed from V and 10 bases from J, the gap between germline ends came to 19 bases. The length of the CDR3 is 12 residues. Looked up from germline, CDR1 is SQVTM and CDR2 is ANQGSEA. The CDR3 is CSAQEGGTLAFF. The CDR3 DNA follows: TGCAGCGCGCAAGAAGGGGGGACTCTAGCTTTCTTT.

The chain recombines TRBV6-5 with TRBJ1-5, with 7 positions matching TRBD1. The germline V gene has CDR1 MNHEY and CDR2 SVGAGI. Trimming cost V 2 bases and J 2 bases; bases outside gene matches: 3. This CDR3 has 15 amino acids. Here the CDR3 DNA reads TGTGCCAGCAGTTACAGGGGGCAAGGCAATCAGCCCCAGCATTTT. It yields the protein CASSYRGQGNQPQHF.

The CDR3, as DNA: TGTGCCAGCAGCTTAGATAGACGCTTCCGGGATCCAGGCGAGCAGTACTTC. It encodes CASSLDRRFRDPGEQYF. The rearrangement joins TRBV11-2 to TRBJ2-7; TRBD2 is a possible D gene (5 bases). Deletions cut 0 bases from V and 6 bases from J, with 21 bases between. The CDR3 has 17 residues. The germline CDR1 and CDR2 sequences are SGHAT and FQNNGV.

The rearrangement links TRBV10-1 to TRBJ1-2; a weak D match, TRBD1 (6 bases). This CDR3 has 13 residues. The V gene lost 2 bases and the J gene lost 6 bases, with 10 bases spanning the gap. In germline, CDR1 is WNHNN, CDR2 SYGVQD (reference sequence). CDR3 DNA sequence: TGCGCCAGCAGTGAGGGGGGCCGAGATGGCTACACCTTC. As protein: CASSEGGRDGYTF.